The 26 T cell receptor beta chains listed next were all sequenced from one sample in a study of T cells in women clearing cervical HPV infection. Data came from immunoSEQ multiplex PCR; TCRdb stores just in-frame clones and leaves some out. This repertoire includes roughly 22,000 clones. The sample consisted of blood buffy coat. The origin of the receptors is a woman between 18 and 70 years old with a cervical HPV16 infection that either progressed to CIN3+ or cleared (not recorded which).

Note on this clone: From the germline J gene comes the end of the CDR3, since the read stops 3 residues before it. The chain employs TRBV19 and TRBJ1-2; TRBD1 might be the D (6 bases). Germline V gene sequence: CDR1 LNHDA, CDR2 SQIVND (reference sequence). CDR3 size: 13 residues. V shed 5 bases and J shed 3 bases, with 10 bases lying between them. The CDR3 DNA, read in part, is TGTGCCAGTAGTCCGGGGGGCGACTATGGC. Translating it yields CASSPGGDYG. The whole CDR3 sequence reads CASSPGGDYGYTF.

This chain's CDR3 is CASKEQGYNEQFF. The CDR3 bases that were read are TGTGCCAGTAAGGAACAGGGGTACAATGAG. The gene calls are TRBV19 and TRBJ2-1, with 7 bases that match TRBD1. The read finishes 3 residues shy of the CDR3 end, and the germline J gene is used to complete it. Germline CDR1 and CDR2: LNHDA and SQIVND (reference sequence). The V and J ends lost 7 bases and 4 bases, in that order; junction bases with no gene match: 4. The CDR3 loop spans 13 amino acids.

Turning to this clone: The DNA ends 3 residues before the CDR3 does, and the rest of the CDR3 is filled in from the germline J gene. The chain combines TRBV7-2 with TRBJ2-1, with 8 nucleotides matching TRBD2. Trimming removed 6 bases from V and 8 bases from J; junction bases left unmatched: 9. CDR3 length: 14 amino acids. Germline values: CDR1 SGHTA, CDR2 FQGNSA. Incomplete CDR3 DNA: TGTGCCAGCAGATTCGGACTAGCCCGCGATGAG. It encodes CASRFGLARDE. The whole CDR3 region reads CASRFGLARDEQFF.

CDR3 bases read: TGTGCCAGCACATTAAGGGGCAAAAGCACCGGGGAG. Encoded protein: CASTLRGKSTGE. Given in full, the CDR3 is CASTLRGKSTGELFF. The rearrangement links TRBV2 to TRBJ2-2; possibly TRBD1 for D (5 bases). Coverage ceases 3 residues before the CDR3 finishes, and the germline J gene fills in the end. Germline V gene lookup returns CDR1 SNHLY and CDR2 FYNNEI. The CDR3 totals 15 residues. Trimming removed 7 bases from V and 4 bases from J, with 16 bases in between. The whole variable domain, remainder taken from reference TRBV2 and TRBJ2-2, is EPEVTQTPSHQVTQMGQEVILRCVPISNHLYFYWYRQILGQKVEFLVSFYNNEISEKSEIFDDQFSVERPDGSNFTLKIRSTKLEDSAMYFCASTLRGKSTGELFFGEGSRLTVL.

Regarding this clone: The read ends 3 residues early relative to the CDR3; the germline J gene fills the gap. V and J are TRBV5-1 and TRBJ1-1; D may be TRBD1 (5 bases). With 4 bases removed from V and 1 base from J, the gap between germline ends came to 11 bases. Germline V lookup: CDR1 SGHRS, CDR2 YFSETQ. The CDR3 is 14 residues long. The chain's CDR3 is CASSMTAPNTEAFF. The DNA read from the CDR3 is TGCGCCAGCAGCATGACAGCCCCGAACACTGAA.

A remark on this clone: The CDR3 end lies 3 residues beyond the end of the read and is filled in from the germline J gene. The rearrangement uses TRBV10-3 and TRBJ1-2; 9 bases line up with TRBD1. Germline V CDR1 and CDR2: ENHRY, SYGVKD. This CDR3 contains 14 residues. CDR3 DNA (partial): TGTGCCATTTCCGGGACAGGGTCCAGCGCGGGC. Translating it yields CAISGTGSSAG. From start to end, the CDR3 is CAISGTGSSAGYTF.

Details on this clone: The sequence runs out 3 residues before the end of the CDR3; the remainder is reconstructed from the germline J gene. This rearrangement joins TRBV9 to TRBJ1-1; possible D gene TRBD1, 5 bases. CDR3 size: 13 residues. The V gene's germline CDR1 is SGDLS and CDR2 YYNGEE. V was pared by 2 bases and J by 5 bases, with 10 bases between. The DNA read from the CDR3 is TGTGCCAGCAGCGTCACAGGACGGACTGAA. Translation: CASSVTGRTE. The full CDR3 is CASSVTGRTEAFF.

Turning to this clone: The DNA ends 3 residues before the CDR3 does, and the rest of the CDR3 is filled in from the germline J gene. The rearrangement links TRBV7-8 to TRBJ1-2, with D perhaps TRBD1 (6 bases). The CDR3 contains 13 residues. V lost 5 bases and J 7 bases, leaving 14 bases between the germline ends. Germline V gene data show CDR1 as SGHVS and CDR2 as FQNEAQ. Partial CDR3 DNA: TGTGCCAGCAGCCTTTCAGGGGTACCTGGC. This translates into CASSLSGVPG. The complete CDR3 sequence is CASSLSGVPGYTF.

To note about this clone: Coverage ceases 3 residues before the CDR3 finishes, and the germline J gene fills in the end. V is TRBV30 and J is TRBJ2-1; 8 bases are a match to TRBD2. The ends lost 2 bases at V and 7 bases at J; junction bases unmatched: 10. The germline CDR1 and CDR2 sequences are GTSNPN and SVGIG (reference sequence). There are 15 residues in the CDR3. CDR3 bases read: TGTGCCTGGAGTCGGTCTCAAGCGGGAGCTAATGAG. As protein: CAWSRSQAGANE. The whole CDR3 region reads CAWSRSQAGANEQFF.

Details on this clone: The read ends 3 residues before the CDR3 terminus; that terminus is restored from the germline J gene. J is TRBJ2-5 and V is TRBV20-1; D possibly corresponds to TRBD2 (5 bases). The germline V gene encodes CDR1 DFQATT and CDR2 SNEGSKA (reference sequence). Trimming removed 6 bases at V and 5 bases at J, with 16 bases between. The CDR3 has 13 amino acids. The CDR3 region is CSATPEGWETQYF. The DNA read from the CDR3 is TGCAGTGCCACCCCCGAGGGCTGGGAGACC.

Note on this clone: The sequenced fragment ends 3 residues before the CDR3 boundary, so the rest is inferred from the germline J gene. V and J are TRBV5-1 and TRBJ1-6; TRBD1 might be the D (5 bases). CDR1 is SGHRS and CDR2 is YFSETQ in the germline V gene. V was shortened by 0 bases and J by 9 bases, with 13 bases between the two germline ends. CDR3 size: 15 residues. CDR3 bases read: TGCGCCAGCAGCTTGGAAGCAGGGCGAGCTTCACCC. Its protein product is CASSLEAGRASP. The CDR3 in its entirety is CASSLEAGRASPLHF. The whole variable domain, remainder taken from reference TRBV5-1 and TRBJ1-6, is KAGVTQTPRYLIKTRGQQVTLSCSPISGHRSVSWYQQTPGQGLQFLFEYFSETQRNKGNFPGRFSGRQFSNSRSEMNVSTLELGDSALYLCASSLEAGRASPLHFGNGTRLTVT.

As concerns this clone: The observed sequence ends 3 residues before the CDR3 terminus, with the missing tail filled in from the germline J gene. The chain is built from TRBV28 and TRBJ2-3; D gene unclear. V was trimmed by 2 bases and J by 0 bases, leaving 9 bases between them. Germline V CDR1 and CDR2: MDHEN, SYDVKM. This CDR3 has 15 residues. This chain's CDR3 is CASSLLSTSTDTQYF. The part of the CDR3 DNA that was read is TGTGCCAGCAGTTTACTCTCGACTAGCACAGATACG.

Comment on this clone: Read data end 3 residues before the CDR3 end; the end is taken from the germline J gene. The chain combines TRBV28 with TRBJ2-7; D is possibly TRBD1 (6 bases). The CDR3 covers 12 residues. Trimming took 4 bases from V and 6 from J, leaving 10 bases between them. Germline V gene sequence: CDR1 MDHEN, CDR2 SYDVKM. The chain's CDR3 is CASSSQDSEQYF. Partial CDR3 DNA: TGTGCCAGCAGTTCACAGGACAGCGAG.

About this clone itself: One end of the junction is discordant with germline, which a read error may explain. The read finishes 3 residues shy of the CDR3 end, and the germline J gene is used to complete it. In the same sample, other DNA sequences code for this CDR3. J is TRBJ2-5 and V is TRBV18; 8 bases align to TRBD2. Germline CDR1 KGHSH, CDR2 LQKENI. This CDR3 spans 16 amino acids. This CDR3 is CASSPPGLEAAETQYF. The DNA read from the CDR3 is TGTGCCAGTTCACCACCGGGACTAGAGGCCGCCGAGACC.

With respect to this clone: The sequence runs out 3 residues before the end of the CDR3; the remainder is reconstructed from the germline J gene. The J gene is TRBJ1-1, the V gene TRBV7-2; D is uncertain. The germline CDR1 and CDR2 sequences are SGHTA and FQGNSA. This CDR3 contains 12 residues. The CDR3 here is CASSLVAGGAFF. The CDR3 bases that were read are TGTGCCAGCAGCTTAGTTGCGGGAGGG.

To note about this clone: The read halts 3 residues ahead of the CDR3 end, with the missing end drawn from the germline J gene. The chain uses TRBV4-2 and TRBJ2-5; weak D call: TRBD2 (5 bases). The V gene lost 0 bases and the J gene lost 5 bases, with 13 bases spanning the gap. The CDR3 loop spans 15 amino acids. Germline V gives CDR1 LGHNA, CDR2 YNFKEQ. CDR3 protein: CASSQEWRSGETQYF. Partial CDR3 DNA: TGTGCCAGCAGCCAAGAATGGAGGTCCGGGGAGACC.

CDR3 in amino acids: CASSRDREGPQHF. The sequenced part of the CDR3 DNA is TGTGCCAGTAGCCGGGACAGGGAGGGGCCC. The V gene is TRBV19, the J gene TRBJ1-5; 9 bases are a match to TRBD1. The missing CDR3 end, 3 residues past where the read stops, is filled in from the germline J gene. The CDR3 runs to 13 residues. V lost 6 bases and J lost 9; bases outside the gene matches: 6. CDR1 and CDR2 from the germline V gene are LNHDA and SQIVND (reference sequence).

The part of the CDR3 DNA that was read is TGTGCCAGCATTAGGACTAGCAGGACCTACGAG. This gives the protein CASIRTSRTYE. The complete CDR3 reads CASIRTSRTYEQYF. The V and J genes are TRBV6-2 or TRBV6-3 and TRBJ2-7; 8 bases map to TRBD2. The missing CDR3 end, 3 residues past where the read stops, is filled in from the germline J gene. Germline V gene sequence: CDR1 MNHEY, CDR2 SVGEGT. There are 14 residues in the CDR3. Losses at the gene ends were 7 bases for V and 2 bases for J; bases not matched to a gene: 7.

The sequenced part of the CDR3 DNA is TGTGCCAGCTCACTTGGGGGCGCGGCTGAA. Amino acids: CASSLGGAAE. The CDR3, in full, reads CASSLGGAAEAFF. This chain joins TRBV18 and TRBJ1-1; D is possibly TRBD1 (6 bases). From the germline J gene comes the end of the CDR3, since the read stops 3 residues before it. This CDR3 region has 13 residues. Germline V gene sequence: CDR1 KGHSH, CDR2 LQKENI. V was cut by 4 bases and J by 6 bases, with 12 bases left in between.

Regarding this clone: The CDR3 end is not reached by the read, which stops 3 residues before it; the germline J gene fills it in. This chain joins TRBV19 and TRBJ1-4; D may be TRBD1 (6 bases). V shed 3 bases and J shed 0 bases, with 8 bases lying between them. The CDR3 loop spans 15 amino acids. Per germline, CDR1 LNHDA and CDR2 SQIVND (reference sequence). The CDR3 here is CASSMRTATNEKLFF. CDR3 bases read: TGTGCCAGTAGTATGAGGACAGCAACTAATGAAAAA.

The CDR3 is CASSPQGYEQYF. CDR3 bases read: TGTGCCAGCAGCCCGCAGGGGTACGAG. The chain links TRBV14 to TRBJ2-7; tentative D call: TRBD1 (6 bases). The read gets to within 3 residues of the CDR3 end, and the germline J gene fills in the rest. V was trimmed by 4 bases and J by 4 bases, leaving 8 bases between them. Germline assignment: CDR1 SGHDN and CDR2 FVKESK. The CDR3 contains 12 residues.

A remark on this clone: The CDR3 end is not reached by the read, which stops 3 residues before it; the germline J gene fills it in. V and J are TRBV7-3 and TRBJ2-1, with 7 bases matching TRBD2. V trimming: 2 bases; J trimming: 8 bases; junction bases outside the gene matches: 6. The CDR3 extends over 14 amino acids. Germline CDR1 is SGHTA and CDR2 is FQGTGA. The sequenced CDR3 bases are TGTGCCAGCAGCTTACAAAGCGGGAATGATGAG. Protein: CASSLQSGNDE. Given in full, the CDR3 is CASSLQSGNDEQFF.

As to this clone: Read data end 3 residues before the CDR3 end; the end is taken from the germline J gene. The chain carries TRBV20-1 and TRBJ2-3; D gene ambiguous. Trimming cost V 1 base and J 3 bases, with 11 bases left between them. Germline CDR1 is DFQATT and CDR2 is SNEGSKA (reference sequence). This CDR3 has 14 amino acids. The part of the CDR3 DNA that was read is TGCAGTGCTAGAGGTGAGATCGGTACAGATACG. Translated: CSARGEIGTDT. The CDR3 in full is CSARGEIGTDTQYF.

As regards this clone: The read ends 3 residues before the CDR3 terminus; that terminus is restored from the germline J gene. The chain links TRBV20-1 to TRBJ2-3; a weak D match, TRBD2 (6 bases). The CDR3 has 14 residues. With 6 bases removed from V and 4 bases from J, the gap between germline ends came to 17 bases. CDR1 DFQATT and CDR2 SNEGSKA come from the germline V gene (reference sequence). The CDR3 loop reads CSAPLAGSPDTQYF. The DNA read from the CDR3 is TGCAGTGCGCCACTAGCCGGAAGCCCAGATACG.

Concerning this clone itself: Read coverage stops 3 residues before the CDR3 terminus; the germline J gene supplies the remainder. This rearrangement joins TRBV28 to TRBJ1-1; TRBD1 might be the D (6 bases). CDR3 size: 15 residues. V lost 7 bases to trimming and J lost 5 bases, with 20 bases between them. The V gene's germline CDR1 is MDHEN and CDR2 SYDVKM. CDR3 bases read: TGTGCCAGCATCCTCCGAGGGGGAGGGAGGACTGAA. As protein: CASILRGGGRTE. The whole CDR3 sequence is CASILRGGGRTEAFF.

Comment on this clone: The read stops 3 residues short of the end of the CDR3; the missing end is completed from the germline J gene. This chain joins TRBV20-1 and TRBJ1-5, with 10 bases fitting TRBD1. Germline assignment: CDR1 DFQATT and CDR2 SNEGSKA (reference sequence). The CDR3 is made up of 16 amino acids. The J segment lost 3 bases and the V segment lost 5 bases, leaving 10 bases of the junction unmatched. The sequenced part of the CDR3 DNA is TGCAGTGCTGAGGGGGGGACAGGGGAGATCAATCAGCCC. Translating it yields CSAEGGTGEINQP. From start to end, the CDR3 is CSAEGGTGEINQPQHF.